The next 8 T cell receptor beta chains were all read from a single sample in a study of human T cells and chemical hapten exposure. Specified time point: patch test 1, 2 weeks after DPC sensitization. Treatment denoted: therapeutic diphenylcyclopropenone sensitization with weekly scalp DPC. TCRdb itself ran the RACE reads through MiXCR, one entry per CDR3 protein. Of some 82,000 distinct CDR3 sequences in the sample, about 10% were seen once. Sequenced material: whole blood, taken in connection with sensitization to the hapten diphenylcyclopropenone (DPC). These receptors were collected from a woman between 50 and 59 years old with alopecia areata. Some clones in this sample may be carry-over from other donors' samples.

The chain has TRBV20-1 and TRBJ2-3; tentative D call: TRBD1 (5 bases). Germline CDR1 DFQATT, CDR2 SNEGSKA (reference sequence). The V end lost 0 bases, the J end lost 9 bases, and 16 bases lay between the germline ends. This CDR3 spans 14 amino acids. CDR3 nucleotides: TGCAGTGCTAGAGATGAGTGGGGCCGGACCACGCAGTATTTT. Amino acid sequence: CSARDEWGRTTQYF.

This clonotype was found many times. The chain joins TRBV6-5 to TRBJ1-2; TRBD1 aligns across 9 bases. J lost 4 bases, V lost 7 bases, and 7 bases had no gene match. Germline assignment: CDR1 MNHEY and CDR2 SVGAGI. The CDR3 length is 14 residues. The CDR3 loop reads CASTRDRVSYGYTF. The CDR3 bases are TGTGCCAGCACTCGGGACAGGGTGAGCTATGGCTACACCTTC.

The genes are TRBV28 and TRBJ2-7; 9 nucleotides align to TRBD1. CDR3 size: 14 residues. After removal of 7 bases from V and 6 bases from J, the junction contained 10 bases not matched to a gene. Germline assignment: CDR1 MDHEN and CDR2 SYDVKM. The CDR3 nucleotides are TGTGCCAGCAAATTCCGGGACAGGGCCCCCGAGCAGTACTTC. This gives the protein CASKFRDRAPEQYF.

The V and J genes are TRBV7-2 and TRBJ1-6; TRBD1 aligns across 7 bases. CDR3 size: 16 residues. V dropped 5 bases and J dropped 7; count of bases not matched to a gene: 11. Germline lookup yields CDR1 SGHTA and CDR2 FQGNSA. The CDR3 loop is CASSLGTVRGNSPLHF. CDR3 DNA sequence: TGTGCCAGCAGCCTGGGGACAGTAAGAGGGAATTCACCCCTCCACTTT.

This clonotype has at least ten counts. The chain carries TRBV4-3 and TRBJ2-2; D is undetermined. Germline V lookup: CDR1 LGHNA, CDR2 YSLEER. The V end lost 1 base, the J end lost 0 bases, and 12 bases lay between the germline ends. The CDR3 runs to 17 residues. CDR3 DNA sequence: TGCGCCAGCAGCCAAGGGTTTTACGAGGCGAACACCGGGGAGCTGTTTTTT. This sequence encodes CASSQGFYEANTGELFF.

This clonotype is classed as medium-sized. The gene calls are TRBV6-2 or TRBV6-3 and TRBJ1-5; D is perhaps TRBD1 (5 bases). CDR1 is MNHEY, CDR2 SVGEGT, per germline. Trimming cost V 5 bases and J 10 bases, with 21 bases left between them. The CDR3 loop spans 15 amino acids. The CDR3 sequence is CASSPLTLQGRPQHF. CDR3 DNA sequence: TGTGCCAGCAGTCCTCTGACCCTCCAGGGTAGACCCCAGCATTTT.

This chain connects TRBV28 to TRBJ2-5, with 7 bases matching TRBD2. This CDR3 is 16 amino acids long. The germline V gene encodes CDR1 MDHEN and CDR2 SYDVKM. V shed 10 bases, J shed 0 bases, and the junction held 14 bases outside the gene matches. DNA for the CDR3: TGTGCCATAGGACTAGTGGGAGTGTGGGACCAAGAGACCCAGTACTTC. Its translation: CAIGLVGVWDQETQYF.

V and J are TRBV6-5 and TRBJ2-2; 7 bases agree with TRBD1. V was pared by 4 bases and J by 7 bases, with 12 bases of the junction left unmatched. CDR3 length: 16 amino acids. Germline assignment: CDR1 MNHEY and CDR2 SVGAGI. This chain's CDR3 is CASSSRLTGKDGELFF. As DNA, the CDR3 is TGTGCCAGCAGTTCCCGGTTGACAGGGAAGGACGGGGAGCTGTTTTTT.